These T cell receptor beta chains were read from a single sample in a study of cytomegalovirus exposure and HLA in healthy donors. Sequencing was performed with immunoSEQ multiplex PCR; in TCRdb, only in-frame clones are kept and a portion is missing. The table lists 200,000 to 250,000 clones, approximately 78% of them singletons, with around 2.7% in the top ten. Sequencing was carried out using PBMCs. Every receptor here comes from a woman in her forties in good health and CMV-seronegative. Both conserved end residues are part of each CDR3. D genes are given only for firm matches. Rows may omit the clone size; those that give it use once, few, many or a size class.

CASSWTGGTEAFF,TGTGCCAGCAGCTGGACAGGGGGCACTGAAGCTTTCTTT,TRBJ1-1,NA,TRBV7-3,TRBD1
CASSPTGDLREQFF,TGTGCCAGCAGCCCTACAGGGGATTTGCGTGAGCAGTTCTTC,TRBJ2-1,NA,TRBV7-2,TRBD1
CASSSGTLRLETQYF,TGTGCCAGCAGCAGCGGGACCCTGCGTCTCGAGACCCAGTACTTC,TRBJ2-5,NA,TRBV2,TRBD2
CASHRSFAYNEQFF,TGTGCCAGCCACAGGTCTTTTGCATACAATGAGCAGTTCTTC,TRBJ2-1,few,TRBV2,NA
CASSLAGGINEKLFF,TGTGCCAGCAGCCTTGCAGGGGGGATTAATGAAAAACTGTTTTTT,TRBJ1-4,NA,TRBV28,TRBD1
CASSIGDSPSYEQYF,TGTGCCAGCAGCATAGGGGACAGTCCCTCCTACGAGCAGTACTTC,TRBJ2-7,NA,TRBV9,TRBD1
CASSYSPTSGPIEQFF,TGTGCCAGCAGTTACTCCCCGACTAGCGGGCCCATTGAGCAGTTCTTC,TRBJ2-1,NA,TRBV6-6,TRBD2
CASSAASGRGNEQFF,TGTGCCAGCAGCGCAGCTAGCGGGAGGGGAAATGAGCAGTTCTTC,TRBJ2-1,NA,TRBV9,TRBD2
CASSDWQGWNQPQHF,TGTGCCAGCAGTGATTGGCAGGGGTGGAATCAGCCCCAGCATTTT,TRBJ1-5,NA,TRBV2,NA
CASSPDPLTRFF,TGTGCCAGCAGCCCTGATCCCCTTACTCGATTCTTT,TRBJ1-1,NA,TRBV9,NA
CAWRPSVARRETQYF,TGTGCCTGGAGGCCGTCGGTAGCGCGACGGGAGACCCAGTACTTC,TRBJ2-5,NA,TRBV30,NA
CAISDPGLAVSYEQYF,TGTGCCATCAGTGATCCGGGACTAGCGGTCTCCTACGAGCAGTACTTC,TRBJ2-7,NA,TRBV10-3,TRBD2
CASSYSRWLAGYEQYF,TGTGCCAGCAGTTACTCGAGATGGCTAGCGGGGTACGAGCAGTACTTC,TRBJ2-7,few,TRBV6-5,TRBD2
CASSVGTGTETQYF,TGCGCCAGCAGCGTTGGAACAGGGACAGAGACCCAGTACTTC,TRBJ2-5,few,TRBV5-1,NA
CASALGTGIAGANVLTF,TGTGCCAGCGCCTTGGGGACAGGGATCGCTGGGGCCAACGTCCTGACTTTC,TRBJ2-6,NA,TRBV19,TRBD1
CASSDTSRKNSYEQYF,TGTGCCAGCAGCGATACTTCGCGGAAGAATTCCTACGAGCAGTACTTC,TRBJ2-7,few,TRBV14,NA
CASSRQGLANYGYTF,TGCGCCAGCAGCCGTCAGGGGTTAGCTAACTATGGCTACACCTTC,TRBJ1-2,NA,TRBV4-1,NA
CASSDGGREETQYF,TGTGCCAGCAGTGATGGGGGGAGGGAAGAGACCCAGTACTTC,TRBJ2-5,NA,TRBV25-1,TRBD2
CASSQDGLAGTFRANVLTF,TGCGCCAGCAGCCAAGACGGACTAGCGGGAACCTTCCGGGCCAACGTCCTGACTTTC,TRBJ2-6,NA,TRBV4-1,TRBD2
CASSLSTSGSWEQFF,TGTGCCAGCAGCTTGTCGACTAGCGGGAGTTGGGAGCAGTTCTTC,TRBJ2-1,NA,TRBV7-9,TRBD2
CASSQFSGTTNVLTF,TGCGCCAGCAGCCAATTTTCCGGGACTACCAACGTCCTGACTTTC,TRBJ2-6,few,TRBV4-1,TRBD2
CAITGEGNYGYTF,TGTGCCATCACAGGCGAGGGCAACTATGGCTACACCTTC,TRBJ1-2,NA,TRBV10-3,NA
CASSPLTGGDQPQHF,TGTGCCAGCTCACCACTGACAGGGGGCGACCAGCCCCAGCATTTT,TRBJ1-5,NA,TRBV18,TRBD1
CASSRPGETYEQYF,TGTGCCAGCTCACGGCCCGGGGAGACCTACGAGCAGTACTTC,TRBJ2-7,NA,TRBV18,NA
CASSSGLAGEQYF,TGTGCCAGCAGTTCTGGACTCGCGGGAGAGCAGTACTTC,TRBJ2-7,NA,TRBV6-1,NA
CAISERLAEPYEQYF,TGTGCCATCAGTGAAAGGCTAGCGGAGCCCTACGAGCAGTACTTC,TRBJ2-7,NA,TRBV10-3,TRBD2
CASSASSGDTQYF,TGTGCCAGCAGTGCGTCTAGCGGCGATACGCAGTATTTT,TRBJ2-3,NA,TRBV2,TRBD2
CASSIPGGYEQYF,TGTGCCAGTAGTATCCCGGGAGGCTACGAGCAGTACTTC,TRBJ2-7,NA,TRBV19,TRBD2
CASSLANSDNEQFF,TGTGCCAGCAGCTTAGCGAACAGTGACAATGAGCAGTTCTTC,TRBJ2-1,NA,TRBV7-9,NA
CASSRPTGTRTEAFF,TGTGCCAGCAGCCGACCTACAGGGACCCGCACTGAAGCTTTCTTT,TRBJ1-1,NA,TRBV5-6,NA
CASSPSGTGRAEAFF,TGTGCCAGCAGCCCGTCCGGGACAGGGAGGGCTGAAGCTTTCTTT,TRBJ1-1,NA,TRBV7-3,TRBD1
CAISESRIARSYEQYF,TGTGCCATCAGTGAGTCGAGAATAGCCCGATCCTACGAGCAGTACTTC,TRBJ2-7,NA,TRBV10-3,NA
CASSLAEDTGELFF,TGTGCCAGCAGCCTAGCGGAAGACACCGGGGAGCTGTTTTTT,TRBJ2-2,NA,TRBV6-4,TRBD2
CASSYVGGLDTQYF,TGTGCCAGTAGTTACGTCGGTGGTTTAGATACGCAGTATTTT,TRBJ2-3,NA,TRBV19,NA
CASSIGSSYNEQFF,TGTGCCAGTAGTATCGGTAGCTCCTACAATGAGCAGTTCTTC,TRBJ2-1,once,TRBV19,NA
CASSARQGLNYGYTF,TGTGCCAGCAGCGCCAGACAGGGGCTAAACTATGGCTACACCTTC,TRBJ1-2,NA,TRBV11-2,TRBD1
CASSAQGQTSGNTIYF,TGTGCCAGCAGCGCCCAGGGACAGACTTCTGGAAACACCATATATTTT,TRBJ1-3,NA,TRBV7-2,TRBD1
CASTGTGDYGYTF,TGTGCCAGCACTGGGACAGGGGATTATGGCTACACCTTC,TRBJ1-2,NA,TRBV2,TRBD1
CASSPPGRLAGRDNEQFF,TGTGCCAGCTCACCACCGGGTAGACTAGCGGGCCGCGACAATGAGCAGTTCTTC,TRBJ2-1,NA,TRBV18,TRBD2
CAWFGVQGIHGYTF,TGTGCCTGGTTCGGTGTTCAGGGAATCCATGGCTACACCTTC,TRBJ1-2,NA,TRBV30,NA
CASSQTGGGGQPQHF,TGTGCCAGCAGCCAAACAGGGGGCGGTGGTCAGCCCCAGCATTTT,TRBJ1-5,once,TRBV4-2,TRBD1